This T cell receptor beta chain is from a study of blood T cells in healthy people across ages. Study conclusions and caveats: Per million T cells, TCR beta diversity dropped about linearly as age rose.

Sample-barcoded 5' priming and a J-beta primer mix drove a second PCR of about 7 to 11 cycles. A single record per CDR3 protein comes from TCRdb applying MiXCR to the 5' RACE reads. The table has some 1.4 million distinct CDR3 sequences, roughly 45% seen once; the top ten hold 7% to 9.5%. On this clonotype: The antigen remains undetermined.

Trimming removed 3 bases from V and 1 base from J, with 13 bases in between. Germline V CDR1 and CDR2: MGHRA, YSYEKL. The CDR3 consists of 16 residues. The sample consisted of blood. The sequence came from a woman aged 18-29 years in good health. The chain recombines TRBV4-1 with TRBJ2-4; tentatively, D is TRBD2 (6 bases). The CDR3 is CASSQTPGGAKNIQYF. In nucleotides, the CDR3 is TGCGCCAGCAGCCAGACCCCAGGAGGGGCCAAAAACATTCAGTACTTC.